The source of this T cell receptor (beta chain) is a study of blood T cell repertoires in COVID-19. Study summary: Both acute and convalescent COVID-19 samples were obtained from the United States, Italy and Spain. T cells, B-cell-depleted T cells, or PBMCs supplied cDNA or gDNA.

Trimming took 2 bases from V and 1 from J; bases not matched to a gene: 9. This CDR3 region has 16 residues. Germline V gene data show CDR1 as GTSNPN and CDR2 as SVGIG (reference sequence). Authors' analysis steps: How many nucleated cells were present was estimated from reference gene primer amplification. Sequencing was performed with immunoSEQ multiplex PCR; in TCRdb, only in-frame clones are kept and a portion is missing. V, J and clone size are taken as reported in that table, and D and trimming were inferred from the DNA itself. The data contain 130,000 or so clones, 86% of them singletons. The sequenced material came from peripheral blood. The TCR originated in a woman aged 55-69 years with acute or convalescent COVID-19. The chain combines TRBV30 with TRBJ1-2, with 8 nucleotides matching TRBD1. The CDR3 sequence: CAWSYPGTGLNYGYTF. Written as DNA, the CDR3 is TGTGCCTGGAGTTATCCCGGGACAGGCCTTAACTATGGCTACACCTTC.